What follows are 14 T cell receptor beta chains derived from one specimen sequenced in a study of OX40 agonist ivuxolimab in advanced cancers. Some clones are missing from TCRdb's copy, which holds only in-frame ones; the method was immunoSEQ multiplex PCR. The repertoire holds approximately 13,000 clones, with around 84% as singletons. Sequencing used CD4+ or CD8+ T cells sorted from blood, obtained in a trial of the OX40 agonist ivuxolimab. The receptors shown here come from an adult with an advanced solid tumor such as melanoma, head and neck, liver or kidney cancer.

The J gene is TRBJ2-4, the V gene TRBV7-2; 14 bases are shared with TRBD2. The V and J ends lost 4 bases and 8 bases, in that order; junction bases with no gene match: 1. In germline, CDR1 is SGHTA, CDR2 FQGNSA. CDR3 size: 14 residues. CDR3 residues: CASSWGLAGDIQYF. CDR3 DNA: TGTGCCAGCAGCTGGGGACTAGCGGGGGACATTCAGTACTTC.

V is TRBV6-6 and J is TRBJ2-7; D uncertain. Germline values: CDR1 MNHNY, CDR2 SVGAGI (reference sequence). The CDR3 is made up of 13 amino acids. V lost 6 bases to trimming and J lost 1 base, with 10 bases between them. CDR3 in amino acids: CASRNTRSYEQYF. The CDR3 region has the DNA TGTGCCAGCAGAAACACAAGATCCTACGAGCAGTACTTC.

The rearrangement links TRBV29-1 to TRBJ2-3; D uncertain. Per germline, CDR1 SQVTM and CDR2 ANQGSEA. CDR3 size: 14 residues. With 7 bases removed from V and 0 bases from J, the gap between germline ends came to 14 bases. The CDR3 nucleotides read TGCAGCGGAAGTGGACCTACTAGCACAGATACGCAGTATTTT. As protein: CSGSGPTSTDTQYF.

The rearrangement uses TRBV4-2 and TRBJ1-5, with 7 bases matching TRBD1. This CDR3 is built from 15 residues. The V gene end was trimmed by 4 bases and the J gene end by 0 bases; junction bases not matched to a gene: 3. Germline lookup yields CDR1 LGHNA and CDR2 YNFKEQ. This CDR3 reads CASSPTGDSNQPQHF. CDR3 nucleotide sequence: TGTGCCAGCAGCCCCACAGGGGATAGCAATCAGCCCCAGCATTTT.

The chain combines TRBV7-2 with TRBJ1-6; D perhaps matches TRBD1 (6 bases). CDR1 SGHTA and CDR2 FQGNSA come from the germline V gene. Trimming stripped 5 bases from V and 7 bases from J, with 15 bases between. This CDR3 spans 15 amino acids. The CDR3 region is CASSHFPDRNSPLHF. DNA of the CDR3: TGTGCCAGCAGCCACTTCCCGGACAGAAATTCACCCCTCCACTTT.

The V gene is TRBV9, the J gene TRBJ1-5; D gene unclear. The CDR3 has 14 residues. V was trimmed by 0 bases and J by 5 bases, leaving 9 bases between them. The germline gives CDR1 SGDLS, CDR2 YYNGEE. In DNA, the CDR3 is TGTGCCAGCAGCGTAGGGTCAGAGGATCAGCCCCAGCATTTT. This encodes CASSVGSEDQPQHF.

The chain recombines TRBV4-1 with TRBJ2-7; D may match TRBD1 or TRBD2 (5 bases each). The germline V and J ends were trimmed by 3 bases and 12 bases, with 24 bases remaining between them. Germline assignment: CDR1 MGHRA and CDR2 YSYEKL. CDR3 length: 15 amino acids. The CDR3 loop reads CASSQGPGTPNIAYF. DNA for the CDR3: TGCGCCAGCAGCCAGGGACCCGGGACGCCCAACATCGCGTACTTC.

The CDR3, as DNA: TGTGCCAGCAGTTTGACGGTCCAAGAGACCCAGTACTTC. Encoded protein: CASSLTVQETQYF. V gene TRBV6-1 combines with J gene TRBJ2-5; no clear D. Trimming stripped 5 bases from V and 1 base from J, with 8 bases between. From germline, CDR1 is MNHNS and CDR2 SASEGT. The CDR3 loop spans 13 amino acids.

This clone has just one count. This chain uses TRBV6-8 with TRBJ2-5; the D is unclear. This CDR3 spans 10 amino acids. CDR1 and CDR2 from the germline V gene are MNHGY and SAAAGT. Trimming stripped 8 bases from V and 5 bases from J, with 6 bases between. In DNA, the CDR3 is TGTGCCAGCGGTTGGGAGACCCAGTACTTC. This translates into CASGWETQYF.

The chain combines TRBV5-1 with TRBJ2-2; 11 bases line up with TRBD2. The germline CDR1 and CDR2 sequences are SGHRS and YFSETQ. V lost 4 bases to trimming and J lost 5 bases; unmatched junction nucleotides: 7. This CDR3 region has 16 residues. This CDR3 is CASSQFGTSGTGELFF. The CDR3 coding sequence is TGCGCCAGCAGCCAGTTCGGGACTAGCGGAACCGGGGAGCTGTTTTTT.

The table lists this clone with a few counts. The genes are TRBV7-3 and TRBJ1-2, with D tentatively TRBD1 (6 bases). Trimming took off 0 bases at V and 0 bases at J, with 8 bases between the two ends. This CDR3 is built from 15 residues. The germline gives CDR1 SGHTA, CDR2 FQGTGA. CDR3 DNA sequence: TGTGCCAGCAGCTTAACCCGGACAGCTAACTATGGCTACACCTTC. Translation gives CASSLTRTANYGYTF. The full variable domain, with the rest looked up from reference TRBV7-3 and TRBJ1-2, is GAGVSQTPSNKVTEKGKYVELRCDPISGHTALYWYRQSLGQGPEFLIYFQGTGAADDSGLPNDRFFAVRPEGSVSTLKIQRTERGDSAVYLCASSLTRTANYGYTFGSGTRLTVV.

This chain links TRBV9 with TRBJ2-7, with D perhaps TRBD1 (6 bases). Trimming removed 0 bases from V and 5 bases from J, with 15 bases in between. The CDR3 runs to 15 residues. CDR1 and CDR2 (germline): SGDLS, YYNGEE. CDR3: CASSVGSTGLNEQYF. The CDR3 DNA sequence: TGTGCCAGCAGCGTAGGATCCACAGGGTTAAACGAGCAGTACTTC. The full variable domain, completed using reference TRBV9 and TRBJ2-7, is DSGVTQTPKHLITATGQRVTLRCSPRSGDLSVYWYQQSLDQGLQFLIQYYNGEERAKGNILERFSAQQFPDLHSELNLSSLELGDSALYFCASSVGSTGLNEQYFGPGTRLTVT.

V usage is TRBV25-1 and J usage is TRBJ2-1, with D possibly matching TRBD1 (5 bases). With 4 bases removed from V and 5 bases from J, the gap between germline ends came to 9 bases. CDR1 is MGHDK, CDR2 SYGVNS, per germline. The CDR3 is 13 residues long. DNA for the CDR3: TGTGCCAGCAGTGTAGGGGTCAACAATGAGCAGTTCTTC. Translation: CASSVGVNNEQFF.

The gene calls are TRBV15 and TRBJ1-5; D gene uncertain. The CDR3 runs to 13 residues. The V gene's germline CDR1 is LNHNV and CDR2 YYDKDF (reference sequence). The V and J ends lost 3 bases and 2 bases respectively, with 5 bases between them. CDR3 sequence: CATSSAGNQPQHF. CDR3 bases: TGTGCCACCAGCAGTGCAGGCAATCAGCCCCAGCATTTT.